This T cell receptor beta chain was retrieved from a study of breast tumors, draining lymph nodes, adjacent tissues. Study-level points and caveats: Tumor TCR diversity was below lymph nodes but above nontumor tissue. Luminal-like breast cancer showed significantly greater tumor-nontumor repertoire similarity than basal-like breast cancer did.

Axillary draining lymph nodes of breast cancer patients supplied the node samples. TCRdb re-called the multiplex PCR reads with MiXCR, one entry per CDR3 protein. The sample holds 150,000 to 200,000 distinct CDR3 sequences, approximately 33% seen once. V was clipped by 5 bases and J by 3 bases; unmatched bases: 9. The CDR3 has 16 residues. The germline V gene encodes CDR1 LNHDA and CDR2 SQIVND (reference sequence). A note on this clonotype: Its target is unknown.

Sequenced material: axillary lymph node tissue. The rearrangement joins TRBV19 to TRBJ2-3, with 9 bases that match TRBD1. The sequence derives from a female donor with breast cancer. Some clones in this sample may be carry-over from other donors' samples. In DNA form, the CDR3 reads TGTGCCAGTAGTCCACGCTCCGGGACAGGGACAGATACGCAGTATTTT. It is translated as CASSPRSGTGTDTQYF.